The clone carrying this T cell receptor (beta chain) was seen many times. Antigen specificity is unknown. This CDR3 region has 14 residues. Unmatched junction bases numbered 2, after V lost 2 bases and J lost 5 bases. CDR1 and CDR2 from the germline V gene are SGDLS and YYNGEE. Unsorted libraries were prepared from 2 million PBMCs that had been stored at -80 C. The data were obtained in a study of neurological immune-mediated disorders. Study overall: The 35 or so multiple sclerosis patients comprised 31 relapsing-remitting and 3 secondary progressive cases.

The making of cDNA relied on 5'RACE with 10-nucleotide random UMIs. TCRdb independently ran MiXCR on the 5' RACE reads; one entry per CDR3 protein. The data contain tens of thousands of distinct CDR3 sequences, 2.5% of them singletons. Study results and limitations: The multiple sclerosis repertoire cluster was not associated with any clinical or MRI feature, with the authors stating that larger cohorts are needed.

The rearrangement uses TRBV9 and TRBJ2-7; 12 bases are shared with TRBD1. The TCR comes from a man in his fifties or sixties with multiple sclerosis. The sample consisted of PBMCs. The DNA of the CDR3 is TGTGCCAGCAGCGTTGGGACAGGGGGCCACGAGCAGTACTTC. This sequence encodes CASSVGTGGHEQYF.